These T cell receptor beta chains were read from a single sample in a study of blood T cell repertoires in COVID-19. Profiling relied on immunoSEQ multiplex PCR, and the TCRdb table lists in-frame clones only, not all of them. The data show around 80,000 clones, about 83% seen once. Sequenced material: peripheral blood. These receptor sequences come from a human donor in a cohort sampled during active COVID-19. The CDR3 runs from the conserved cysteine through the conserved F or W. D genes are given only for firm matches. The size entry is marked missing in some rows and otherwise reads once, few, many or a size class.

>TRBJ1-5|-|TRBV30|14|few
CAWSSGDANQPQHF
TGTGCCTGGAGTTCAGGGGATGCGAATCAGCCCCAGCATTTT
>TRBJ1-4|-|TRBV19|14|-
CASSIGGSNEKLFF
TGTGCCAGTAGTATAGGAGGGTCTAATGAAAAACTGTTTTTT
>TRBJ2-7|-|TRBV2|11|-
CASLGDYEQYF
TGTGCCAGCCTAGGGGACTACGAGCAGTACTTC
>TRBJ2-4|TRBD1|TRBV10-3|17|once
CAISESGTGGKRNIQYF
TGTGCCATCAGTGAATCGGGGACAGGGGGTAAGAGGAACATTCAGTACTTC
>TRBJ1-5|-|TRBV21-1|14|few
CASSPERGNQPQHF
TGTGCCAGCAGCCCCGAGCGGGGCAATCAGCCCCAGCATTTT
>TRBJ2-1|-|TRBV6-1|16|-
CASSEWRSVSYNEQFF
TGTGCCAGCAGTGAGTGGAGGTCAGTCTCCTACAATGAGCAGTTCTTC
>TRBJ2-3|TRBD2|TRBV2|18|-
CASSTGTSGGTSTDTQYF
TGTGCCAGCAGTACCGGGACTAGCGGGGGGACTAGCACAGATACGCAGTATTTT
>TRBJ1-1|-|TRBV6-5|13|-
CASRDRAGPEAFF
TGTGCCAGCAGGGACCGGGCGGGCCCTGAAGCTTTCTTT
>TRBJ1-1|TRBD1|TRBV5-1|15|-
CASSLRTGDGTEAFF
TGCGCCAGCAGCTTAAGGACAGGGGATGGGACTGAAGCTTTCTTT
>TRBJ2-1|TRBD2|TRBV5-1|16|once
CASSSVGGDRNNEQFF
TGCGCCAGCAGCTCCGTGGGGGGGGACCGAAACAATGAGCAGTTCTTC
>TRBJ2-6|TRBD1|TRBV19|16|once
CASSIQGQLGANVLTF
TGTGCCAGTAGTATCCAGGGACAGCTTGGGGCCAACGTCCTGACTTTC
>TRBJ2-2|-|TRBV5-5|13|-
CASSPLFTGELFF
TGTGCCAGCAGCCCCCTCTTCACCGGGGAGCTGTTTTTT
>TRBJ2-7|TRBD2|TRBV18|15|-
CASSPGLAAAYEQYF
TGTGCCAGCTCTCCTGGACTAGCGGCCGCCTACGAGCAGTACTTC
>TRBJ2-2|-|TRBV9|14|-
CASRGQVNTGELFF
TGTGCCAGCAGAGGACAAGTGAACACCGGGGAGCTGTTTTTT
>TRBJ1-1|-|TRBV30|12|-
CAWSRGYTEAFF
TGTGCCTGGAGTAGGGGTTACACTGAAGCTTTCTTT
>TRBJ1-5|TRBD1|TRBV7-9|14|-
CASSQDRSNQPQHF
TGTGCCAGCAGCCAGGACAGGTCAAATCAGCCCCAGCATTTT
>TRBJ2-1|TRBD1|TRBV19|15|-
CASSPGDRGRNEQFF
TGTGCCAGTAGTCCGGGGGACAGGGGACGCAATGAGCAGTTCTTC
>TRBJ1-1|-|TRBV27|15|-
CASSLGGVGNTEAFF
TGTGCCAGCAGTTTGGGGGGGGTGGGGAACACTGAAGCTTTCTTT
>TRBJ2-1|TRBD2|TRBV3-1/TRBV3-2|15|-
CASSQAGGPYNEQFF
TGTGCCAGCAGCCAGGCGGGAGGGCCTTACAATGAGCAGTTCTTC
>TRBJ2-7|-|TRBV11-1|14|-
CATALVGGQDEQYF
TGTGCCACCGCCCTGGTGGGAGGACAGGACGAGCAGTACTTC
>TRBJ1-1|-|TRBV6-5|14|few
CASSRVGGATEAFF
TGTGCCAGCAGTAGGGTCGGGGGGGCCACTGAAGCTTTCTTT
>TRBJ2-7|TRBD1|TRBV5-4|16|-
CASSPGGTGVAYEQYF
TGTGCCAGCAGCCCAGGGGGGACAGGGGTTGCCTACGAGCAGTACTTC
>TRBJ1-6|-|TRBV12-3/TRBV12-4|11|-
CASNSQGTLHF
TGTGCCAGCAATTCCCAGGGTACCCTCCACTTT
>TRBJ2-2|-|TRBV18|19|-
CASSPQGRCTIPNTGELFF
TGTGCCAGCTCACCACAAGGGAGGTGCACAATACCGAACACCGGGGAGCTGTTTTTT
>TRBJ2-1|-|TRBV10-2|13|-
CASSESSGNEQFF
TGCGCCAGCAGTGAGAGTAGTGGTAATGAGCAGTTCTTC
>TRBJ2-1|-|TRBV12-5|11|-
CASGFGNEQFF
TGTGCTAGTGGGTTCGGCAATGAGCAGTTCTTC
>TRBJ2-1|-|TRBV6-6|15|-
CAISPTQRVFNEQFF
TGTGCCATTTCCCCCACCCAACGGGTTTTCAATGAGCAGTTCTTC
>TRBJ2-6|-|TRBV28|14|-
CASSRGNWANVLTF
TGTGCCAGCAGTCGGGGGAATTGGGCCAACGTCCTGACTTTC
>TRBJ2-3|-|TRBV9|16|-
CASSPRGAVSTHTQYF
TGTGCCAGCAGCCCTAGAGGAGCGGTGTCTACACATACGCAGTATTTT
>TRBJ1-2|-|TRBV6-1|14|-
CASSEAVQGYGYTF
TGTGCCAGCAGTGAAGCCGTCCAGGGCTATGGCTACACCTTC
>TRBJ2-3|-|TRBV7-2|12|once
CASSPSGDTQYF
TGTGCCAGCAGCCCTAGTGGAGATACGCAGTATTTT
>TRBJ2-4|-|TRBV7-3|15|-
CASSSGGLAKNIQYF
TGTGCCAGCAGCAGTGGGGGACTAGCCAAAAACATTCAGTACTTC
>TRBJ1-1|-|TRBV28|14|-
CASSPPGGNTEAFF
TGTGCCAGCAGCCCCCCGGGGGGGAACACTGAAGCTTTCTTT
>TRBJ2-3|TRBD1|TRBV5-1|17|few
CASSPRTGGSSTDTQYF
TGCGCCAGCAGCCCGCGGACAGGGGGTTCTAGCACAGATACGCAGTATTTT
>TRBJ2-7|TRBD1|TRBV6-5|15|-
CASSYDRGREGEQYF
TGTGCCAGCAGTTACGACAGGGGAAGGGAAGGCGAGCAGTACTTC
>TRBJ2-1|-|TRBV3-1/TRBV3-2|16|-
CASSLRTNRAYNEQFF
TGTGCCAGCAGCCTCAGGACTAACCGAGCCTACAATGAGCAGTTCTTC
>TRBJ1-5|TRBD1|TRBV5-5|15|-
CASSLTGESNQPQHF
TGTGCCAGCAGCTTGACAGGGGAAAGCAATCAGCCCCAGCATTTT
>TRBJ2-5|TRBD2|TRBV14|16|few
CASSQGGGGAAETQYF
TGTGCCAGCAGCCAAGGAGGCGGGGGGGCCGCAGAGACCCAGTACTTC